The 20 T cell receptor beta chains in this list originate from one sample, sequenced in a study of CD8 T cells in Susac syndrome. Reverse transcription of roughly 0.5 to 1 ug RNA was performed with random hexamers. TCRdb itself ran the immunoSEQ multiplex PCR reads through MiXCR, one entry per CDR3 protein. This table holds about 200,000 distinct CDR3 sequences, over 75% found once. Material for sequencing was CD4+ T cells from PBMCs. The receptor set was obtained from a human donor with Susac syndrome.

The V gene is TRBV27, the J gene TRBJ1-2, with 10 bases that match TRBD1. Germline loops: CDR1 MNHEY, CDR2 SMNVEV (reference sequence). The CDR3 extends over 15 amino acids. J gave up 6 bases and V 5 bases, and 9 bases lay outside the gene matches. CDR3 sequence (DNA): TGTGCCAGCAGTCCGCAGACAGGGGGCTTTGATGGCTACACCTTC. Translation gives CASSPQTGGFDGYTF.

This chain uses TRBV29-1 with TRBJ1-1; D uncertain. There are 9 residues in the CDR3. V was clipped by 6 bases and J by 6 bases, with 5 bases between them. Germline CDR1 reads SQVTM; CDR2 reads ANQGSEA. The CDR3 DNA follows: TGCAGCGTAGATCCTGAAGCTTTCTTT. Translating it yields CSVDPEAFF. The full variable domain, rest sourced from reference TRBV29-1 and TRBJ1-1, is SAVISQKPSRDICQRGTSLTIQCQVDSQVTMMFWYRQQPGQSLTLIATANQGSEATYESGFVIDKFPISRPNLTFSTLTVSNMSPEDSSIYLCSVDPEAFFGQGTRLTVV.

The gene calls are TRBV29-1 and TRBJ2-7; 9 bases are shared with TRBD1. V lost 0 bases and J lost 0; bases outside the gene matches: 6. This CDR3 has 16 residues. The V gene's germline CDR1 is SQVTM and CDR2 ANQGSEA. CDR3 sequence reads: CSVEDPDRGSSYEQYF. CDR3 DNA: TGCAGCGTTGAAGATCCGGACAGGGGCAGCTCCTACGAGCAGTACTTC.

This clonotype has just a few counts. The rearrangement uses TRBV5-1 and TRBJ2-5; D may be TRBD1 (6 bases). The CDR3 is 14 amino acids. CDR1 is SGHRS, CDR2 YFSETQ, per germline. Trimming took 3 bases from V and 5 from J, leaving 14 bases between them. The CDR3 bases are TGCGCCAGCAGCTGGGAGACAGGCGGGGAGACCCAGTACTTC. Protein: CASSWETGGETQYF. Variable domain in full (rest from reference TRBV5-1 and TRBJ2-5): KAGVTQTPRYLIKTRGQQVTLSCSPISGHRSVSWYQQTPGQGLQFLFEYFSETQRNKGNFPGRFSGRQFSNSRSEMNVSTLELGDSALYLCASSWETGGETQYFGPGTRLLVL.

The V and J genes are TRBV7-9 and TRBJ2-7; 8 bases map to TRBD2. From germline, CDR1 is SEHNR and CDR2 FQNEAQ (reference sequence). Germline trimming cut 5 bases from V and 7 bases from J; bases unmatched to any gene: 19. The CDR3 length is 17 residues. The CDR3 sequence: CASSPRLSGRFTREQYF. The CDR3 DNA sequence: TGTGCCAGCAGCCCCCGACTAAGCGGGAGATTTACAAGAGAGCAGTACTTC. Supplemented by reference TRBV7-9 and TRBJ2-7, the full variable domain reads DTGVSQNPRHKITKRGQNVTFRCDPISEHNRLYWYRQTLGQGPEFLTYFQNEAQLEKSRLLSDRFSAERPKGSFSTLEIQRTEQGDSAMYLCASSPRLSGRFTREQYFGPGTRLTVT.

The count of this clonotype is one. The chain is built from TRBV5-1 and TRBJ2-2; no reliable D call. Germline loops: CDR1 SGHRS, CDR2 YFSETQ. The V gene lost 0 bases and the J gene lost 0 bases, with 9 bases spanning the gap. CDR3 length equals 16 residues. This chain's CDR3 is CASSLDTNANTGELFF. The CDR3 DNA follows: TGCGCCAGCAGCTTGGATACCAACGCGAACACCGGGGAGCTGTTTTTT.

V is TRBV24-1 and J is TRBJ1-5; D is possibly TRBD1 (5 bases). The germline CDR1 and CDR2 sequences are KGHDR and SFDVKD. V was pared by 4 bases and J by 3 bases, with 9 bases between. The CDR3 contains 14 residues. CDR3 sequence reads: CATSEVGVNQPQHF. DNA of the CDR3: TGTGCCACCAGTGAGGTAGGGGTCAATCAGCCCCAGCATTTT.

The gene calls are TRBV12-3 or TRBV12-4 and TRBJ1-4; tentatively, D is TRBD1 (5 bases). The CDR3 covers 14 residues. V lost 3 bases and J 5 bases, leaving 10 bases between the germline ends. CDR3 protein: CASSLGVRNEKLFF. The CDR3, as DNA: TGTGCCAGCAGTTTGGGGGTACGGAATGAAAAACTGTTTTTT.

The chain is built from TRBV28 and TRBJ2-5; TRBD2 aligns across 9 bases. The length of the CDR3 is 15 residues. Germline V gives CDR1 MDHEN, CDR2 SYDVKM. Losses at the gene ends were 6 bases for V and 1 base for J; bases not matched to a gene: 6. In DNA, the CDR3 is TGTGCCAGCAGCTCTCTAGCGGGGATCCAAGAGACCCAGTACTTC. Translated, it gives CASSSLAGIQETQYF.

This chain links TRBV4-1 with TRBJ2-2; TRBD1 is a possible D gene (6 bases). Germline V gene sequence: CDR1 MGHRA, CDR2 YSYEKL. The CDR3 consists of 15 residues. Trimming left V 3 bases short and J 3 bases short, with 11 bases between. As DNA, the CDR3 is TGCGCCAGCAGCCAGTTAACAGGGTACACCGGGGAGCTGTTTTTT. It specifies CASSQLTGYTGELFF.

CDR3 in DNA: TGTGCCATCGCCGGGTCGACAGATACGCAGTATTTT. Its translation: CAIAGSTDTQYF. The V call is TRBV10-3, the J call TRBJ2-3; no reliable D call. Germline CDR1 and CDR2: ENHRY and SYGVKD. The CDR3 totals 12 residues. Trimming removed 8 bases at V and 3 bases at J, with 9 bases between.

The genes are TRBV10-1 and TRBJ2-5; 10 nucleotides line up with TRBD2. J gave up 5 bases and V 2 bases, and 8 bases lay outside the gene matches. The CDR3 is 16 amino acids. CDR1 and CDR2 (germline): WNHNN, SYGVQD (reference sequence). CDR3: CASSEGSGGAFETQYF. CDR3 DNA: TGCGCCAGCAGTGAGGGGAGCGGGGGGGCGTTCGAGACCCAGTACTTC.

CDR3 DNA: TGTGCCAGCAGCCCCGGACAGGGGAGGGTCACAGATACGCAGTATTTT. Amino acids: CASSPGQGRVTDTQYF. The chain carries TRBV6-1 and TRBJ2-3; 9 bases line up with TRBD1. Trimming removed 6 bases from V and 2 bases from J; junction bases left unmatched: 9. Germline V lookup: CDR1 MNHNS, CDR2 SASEGT. CDR3 length: 16 residues.

Note on this clonotype: A read error may produce the germline difference seen at one junction end. The J gene is TRBJ1-2, the V gene TRBV12-3 or TRBV12-4; 8 bases are a match to TRBD1. The CDR3 loop spans 14 amino acids. CDR3 sequence reads: CAGSRDRSDYGYTF. The CDR3 DNA sequence: TGTGCCGGCAGTCGGGACAGGTCCGACTATGGCTACACCTTC.

The V and J genes are TRBV15 and TRBJ2-3; 11 nucleotides match TRBD2. CDR3 length: 16 residues. From germline, CDR1 is LNHNV and CDR2 YYDKDF (reference sequence). The V segment lost 5 bases and the J segment 5 bases; nucleotides outside the gene matches: 9. The CDR3 here is CATSSRLAGTQDTQYF. CDR3 sequence (DNA): TGTGCCACCAGCTCCCGACTAGCGGGGACCCAAGATACGCAGTATTTT.

The CDR3: CASRGHRGEDTEAFF. CDR3 nucleotides: TGTGCCAGCAGGGGTCACAGGGGGGAAGACACTGAAGCTTTCTTT. The chain carries TRBV11-1 and TRBJ1-1; the match to TRBD1 covers 8 bases. Germline lookup yields CDR1 SGHAT and CDR2 FQDESV (reference sequence). J gave up 3 bases and V 6 bases, and 9 bases lay outside the gene matches. This CDR3 spans 15 amino acids.

The chain carries TRBV6-2 or TRBV6-3 and TRBJ2-7; the match to TRBD1 covers 9 bases. The J segment lost 6 bases and the V segment lost 0 bases, leaving 6 bases of the junction unmatched. The CDR3 is made up of 15 amino acids. Germline loops: CDR1 MNHEY, CDR2 SVGEGT. The CDR3 spells CASSYSGTGSLEQYF. In DNA form, the CDR3 reads TGTGCCAGCAGTTACTCCGGGACAGGGTCACTCGAGCAGTACTTC.

The V call is TRBV19, the J call TRBJ2-2; the D gene is possibly TRBD1 (5 bases). Trimming removed 3 bases at V and 5 bases at J, with 19 bases between. Germline V gene lookup returns CDR1 LNHDA and CDR2 SQIVND (reference sequence). This CDR3 has 17 amino acids. The CDR3 DNA follows: TGTGCCAGTAGTATGTTCCAGGGAAGGGTCTCAACCGGGGAGCTGTTTTTT. Translating it yields CASSMFQGRVSTGELFF.

V usage is TRBV15 and J usage is TRBJ1-2, with unresolved D. CDR1 LNHNV and CDR2 YYDKDF come from the germline V gene (reference sequence). This CDR3 is 15 amino acids long. V lost 2 bases to trimming and J lost 0 bases, with 10 bases between them. CDR3 in DNA: TGTGCCACCAGCAGAAGTGTCAGATCTAACTATGGCTACACCTTC. Translated, it gives CATSRSVRSNYGYTF.

The gene calls are TRBV10-3 and TRBJ2-2; D unresolved. This CDR3 is built from 13 residues. Germline V gene lookup returns CDR1 ENHRY and CDR2 SYGVKD. Trimming stripped 0 bases from V and 5 bases from J, with 4 bases between. CDR3 sequence (DNA): TGTGCCATCAGTGAGTCGGTTACCGGGGAGCTGTTTTTT. Translation: CAISESVTGELFF.